This T cell receptor (beta chain) was sequenced during a study of cytomegalovirus exposure and HLA in healthy donors. The CDR3 is 15 residues long. V shed 6 bases, J shed 0 bases, and the junction held 4 bases outside the gene matches. Germline values: CDR1 ENHRY, CDR2 SYGVKD. Broader study findings: The authors excluded some V segments, including TRBV6-2 and TRBV6-3, as indistinguishable. In a later analysis, a genetic analysis reported fewer productive-TCR N-insertions in an Asian-associated ancestry cluster than the cohort average. With later analysis, a missense DCLRE1C variant became linked to TCR beta V- and J-gene trimming.

This PCR relied on a set of 60 Vbeta primers and 13 Jbeta primers. TCRdb's copy holds only in-frame clones and misses some; the assay was immunoSEQ multiplex PCR. This repertoire shows 95,000 to 150,000 clones, 10% found once; its top ten account for 3.5% to 5%. Of note for this clone: Its antigen is not identified.

This sequence joins TRBV10-3 and TRBJ2-3, with 9 bases matching TRBD2. Sequencing was carried out using PBMCs. The TCR sequence derives from a woman younger than 35 in good health and CMV-seropositive. The CDR3 protein is CAISPSGTSTDTQYF. CDR3 nucleotides: TGTGCCATCAGCCCTAGCGGGACCAGCACAGATACGCAGTATTTT.